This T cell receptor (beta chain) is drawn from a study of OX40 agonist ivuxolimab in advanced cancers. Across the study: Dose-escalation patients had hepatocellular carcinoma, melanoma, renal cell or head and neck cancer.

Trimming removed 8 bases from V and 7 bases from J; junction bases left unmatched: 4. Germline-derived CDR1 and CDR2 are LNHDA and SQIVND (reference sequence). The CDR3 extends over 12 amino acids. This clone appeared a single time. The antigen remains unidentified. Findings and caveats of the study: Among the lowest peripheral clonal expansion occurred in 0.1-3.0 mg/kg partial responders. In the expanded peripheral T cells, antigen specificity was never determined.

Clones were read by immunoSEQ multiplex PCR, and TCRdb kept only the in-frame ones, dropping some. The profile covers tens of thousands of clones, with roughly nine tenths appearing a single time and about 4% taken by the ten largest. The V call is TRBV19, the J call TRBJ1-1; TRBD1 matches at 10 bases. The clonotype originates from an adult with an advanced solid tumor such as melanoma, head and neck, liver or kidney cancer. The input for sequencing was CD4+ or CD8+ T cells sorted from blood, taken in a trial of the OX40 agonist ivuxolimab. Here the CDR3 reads CASSDRGLEAFF. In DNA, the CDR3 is TGTGCCAGTTCCGACAGGGGGCTTGAAGCTTTCTTT.